One T cell receptor beta chain is described in this entry. The sample originates from a study of neoadjuvant nivolumab and ipilimumab in lung cancer. Data came from immunoSEQ multiplex PCR; TCRdb stores just in-frame clones and leaves some out. The sample lists roughly 39,000 clones; nearly 90% were seen once. Germline V CDR1 and CDR2: MGHRA, YSYEKL. The CDR3 loop spans 17 amino acids. V was pared by 1 base and J by 8 bases, with 21 bases between. The TCR was taken from an adult with non-small cell lung cancer. The sample was peripheral blood, taken before neoadjuvant nivolumab, alone or with ipilimumab. This chain connects TRBV4-1 to TRBJ2-1, with D possibly matching TRBD2 (5 bases). CDR3 in DNA: TGCGCCAGCAGCCAAGCGTGGCGGGTGAATCCCGTCGATGAGCAGTTCTTC. Protein product: CASSQAWRVNPVDEQFF.